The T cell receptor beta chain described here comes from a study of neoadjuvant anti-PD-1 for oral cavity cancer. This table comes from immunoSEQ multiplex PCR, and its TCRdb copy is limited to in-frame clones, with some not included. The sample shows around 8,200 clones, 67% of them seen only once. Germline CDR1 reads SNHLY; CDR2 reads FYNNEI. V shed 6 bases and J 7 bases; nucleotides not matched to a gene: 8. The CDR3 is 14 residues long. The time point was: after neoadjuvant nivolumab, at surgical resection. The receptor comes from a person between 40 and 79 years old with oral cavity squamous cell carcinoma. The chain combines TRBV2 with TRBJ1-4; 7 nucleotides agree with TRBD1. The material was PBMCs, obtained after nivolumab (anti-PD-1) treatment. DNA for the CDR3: TGTGCCAGCAGCGATAGACAGGGTGGTGAAAAACTGTTTTTT. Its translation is CASSDRQGGEKLFF.